These 20 T cell receptor beta chains came from one sample sequenced in a study of vaccination effects on CD4 cells after COVID-19. These TCRs' antigens remain unknown. Under the ViraFEST assay, PBMC were stimulated with viral peptide pools so that antigen-specific CD4+ T cells expanded. Sequencing was performed afterwards. Following an approximately 10-day culture, CD4+ T cells were purified. Participants got two doses of BNT162b2 or mRNA-1273 vaccine. Produced via immunoSEQ multiplex PCR; TCRdb's table is partial and in-frame only. The sample includes approximately 70,000 clones, around 80% of them seen just once. The material sequenced was CD4+ T cells from PBMCs cultured with HCoV-229E spike peptides, taken after COVID-19 vaccination. The receptor source for this set is a human donor who received a COVID-19 vaccine.

The CDR3: CASSYPFGAGTGELFF. The CDR3 DNA reads as TGTGCCAGCAGTTACCCCTTCGGGGCCGGGACCGGGGAGCTGTTTTTT. The chain combines TRBV6-2 or TRBV6-3 with TRBJ2-2, with D possibly being TRBD1 or TRBD2 (5 bases each). CDR1 MNHEY and CDR2 SVGEGT come from the germline V gene. This CDR3 is built from 16 residues. V was cut by 2 bases and J by 5 bases, with 15 bases left in between.

V usage is TRBV19 and J usage is TRBJ1-6; no clear D. CDR1 LNHDA and CDR2 SQIVND come from the germline V gene (reference sequence). CDR3 length: 14 amino acids. Trimming cost V 6 bases and J 6 bases, with 12 bases left between them. The CDR3 is CASSPPIRNSPLHF. CDR3 sequence (DNA): TGTGCCAGTAGCCCTCCAATACGTAATTCACCCCTCCACTTT.

This clone was counted only a few times. This chain uses TRBV14 with TRBJ2-1; D is unresolved. The CDR3 is 11 residues long. Germline V gene data show CDR1 as SGHDN and CDR2 as FVKESK. Trimming pared 2 bases from V and 4 bases from J, leaving 0 bases between. In DNA, the CDR3 is TGTGCCAGCAGCCAATACAATGAGCAGTTCTTC. This encodes CASSQYNEQFF.

There are a few counts of this clone. The sample carries other DNA sequences with the same CDR3. The rearrangement links TRBV28 to TRBJ1-4; D gene unclear. This CDR3 is 11 amino acids long. Germline V lookup: CDR1 MDHEN, CDR2 SYDVKM. Deletions cut 3 bases from V and 7 bases from J, with 3 bases between. CDR3 loop: CASSFREKLFF. CDR3 nucleotide sequence: TGTGCCAGCAGTTTCCGTGAAAAACTGTTTTTT.

The rearrangement joins TRBV15 to TRBJ2-1, with TRBD1 as a possible D gene (5 bases). CDR3 size: 14 residues. CDR1 is LNHNV and CDR2 is YYDKDF in the germline V gene (reference sequence). V lost 6 bases, J lost 4 bases, and 13 bases lay in between. The CDR3 region is CATRARQIYNEQFF. The CDR3 region has the DNA TGTGCCACCAGAGCTAGACAGATATACAATGAGCAGTTCTTC.

The gene calls are TRBV24-1 and TRBJ2-3, with 9 bases lining up with TRBD1. Germline assignment: CDR1 KGHDR and CDR2 SFDVKD. This CDR3 has 17 residues. Trimming at V came to 4 bases and at J to 4 bases, leaving 11 bases not matched to a gene. CDR3: CATSELGQGRVSDTQYF. CDR3 sequence (DNA): TGTGCCACCAGTGAACTCGGACAGGGGAGGGTGTCAGATACGCAGTATTTT.

The V call is TRBV7-9, the J call TRBJ2-1; the D gene is possibly TRBD2 (5 bases). Trimming took off 2 bases at V and 10 bases at J, with 18 bases between the two ends. CDR3 size: 15 residues. Germline V gene lookup returns CDR1 SEHNR and CDR2 FQNEAQ (reference sequence). CDR3: CASSLTEVGAGEQFF. The CDR3, as DNA: TGTGCCAGCAGCTTAACGGAGGTCGGAGCTGGGGAGCAGTTCTTC.

The gene calls are TRBV7-2 and TRBJ2-3; TRBD2 might be the D (5 bases). Germline CDR1 reads SGHTA; CDR2 reads FQGNSA. Trimming stripped 0 bases from V and 4 bases from J, with 5 bases between. The CDR3 is 13 amino acids. CDR3 loop: CASSLARADTQYF. DNA for the CDR3: TGTGCCAGCAGCTTAGCGAGGGCAGATACGCAGTATTTT.

This sequence joins TRBV20-1 and TRBJ2-3; a possible D gene is TRBD2 (5 bases). The CDR3 sequence is 11 residues long. Germline CDR1 DFQATT, CDR2 SNEGSKA (reference sequence). Trimming pared 5 bases from V and 6 bases from J, leaving 9 bases between. CDR3 nucleotides: TGCAGTGCTTTGATAGCGGATACGCAGTATTTT. Protein sequence: CSALIADTQYF.

The chain carries TRBV4-1 and TRBJ1-1, with a possible D match to TRBD1 (5 bases). The CDR3 is made up of 18 amino acids. Germline-derived CDR1 and CDR2 are MGHRA and YSYEKL. The V gene lost 0 bases and the J gene lost 4 bases, with 21 bases spanning the gap. The CDR3 region has the DNA TGCGCCAGCAGCCAAGATGCGGTTGCAGGGCCCGGGGGCACTGAAGCTTTCTTT. As protein: CASSQDAVAGPGGTEAFF.

The chain employs TRBV3-1 (or the pseudogene TRBV3-2) and TRBJ1-3, with 7 bases aligning to TRBD1. V lost 4 bases, J lost 0 bases, and 6 bases stayed unmatched. This CDR3 has 16 residues. From germline, CDR1 is LGHDT and CDR2 YNNKEL (reference sequence). CDR3 DNA sequence: TGTGCCAGCAGCCTCCAGACAGGGACCTCTGGAAACACCATATATTTT. It codes for CASSLQTGTSGNTIYF.

The chain joins TRBV11-1 to TRBJ2-3; either TRBD1 or TRBD2 may fit D (5 bases each). CDR3 size: 16 residues. Trimming took off 0 bases at V and 2 bases at J, with 12 bases between the two ends. The germline CDR1 and CDR2 sequences are SGHAT and FQDESV (reference sequence). In nucleotides, the CDR3 is TGTGCCAGCAGCTTAGCGCTCGGGACGGCCACAGATACGCAGTATTTT. As protein: CASSLALGTATDTQYF.

The rearrangement joins TRBV5-1 to TRBJ2-1, with 8 bases aligning to TRBD2. Germline assignment: CDR1 SGHRS and CDR2 YFSETQ. CDR3 length equals 16 residues. V trimming: 3 bases; J trimming: 5 bases; junction bases outside the gene matches: 10. The CDR3 protein is CASSWLRGGINNEQFF. The DNA of the CDR3 is TGCGCCAGCAGCTGGCTTCGCGGGGGGATCAACAATGAGCAGTTCTTC.

This sequence joins TRBV11-1 and TRBJ2-3; D not certain. CDR3 length equals 17 residues. The germline V gene encodes CDR1 SGHAT and CDR2 FQDESV (reference sequence). Trimming left V 0 bases short and J 6 bases short, with 19 bases between. The CDR3 spells CASSLAPQVTRSDTQYF. The CDR3 nucleotides read TGTGCCAGCAGCTTAGCGCCCCAGGTTACACGTTCGGATACGCAGTATTTT.

The chain carries TRBV4-1 and TRBJ2-3; D unclear. Trimming took off 0 bases at V and 4 bases at J, with 20 bases between the two ends. The V gene's germline CDR1 is MGHRA and CDR2 YSYEKL. The CDR3 runs to 18 residues. The CDR3 coding sequence is TGCGCCAGCAGCCAAGAGAGTGCGGAACTAATTAGGGCAGATACGCAGTATTTT. Its protein product is CASSQESAELIRADTQYF.

The chain combines TRBV27 with TRBJ2-3, with TRBD1 identical over 8 bases. Per the germline V gene, CDR1 is MNHEY and CDR2 is SMNVEV (reference sequence). The CDR3 runs 16 residues. J was trimmed by 8 bases and V by 5 bases; bases with no gene match: 15. The CDR3 reads CASSTPGQGWRGTQYF. DNA of the CDR3: TGTGCCAGCAGTACGCCCGGACAGGGCTGGAGGGGTACGCAGTATTTT.

The CDR3 is CSVEDTGTGANVLTF. CDR3 sequence (DNA): TGCAGCGTTGAAGACACCGGGACCGGTGCCAACGTCCTGACTTTC. This chain uses TRBV29-1 with TRBJ2-6; the D call may be TRBD1 or TRBD2 (5 bases each). CDR1 is SQVTM and CDR2 is ANQGSEA in the germline V gene. The length of the CDR3 is 15 residues. Trimming took off 0 bases at V and 7 bases at J, with 13 bases between the two ends.

The V call is TRBV7-6, the J call TRBJ2-5; D is undetermined. Trimming removed 1 base at V and 5 bases at J, with 14 bases between. Germline V gives CDR1 SGHVS, CDR2 FNYEAQ. This CDR3 contains 15 residues. Here the CDR3 DNA reads TGTGCCAGCAGCTTAGGGGTAAACCGAGACGAGACCCAGTACTTC. Translated, it gives CASSLGVNRDETQYF.

The CDR3 region has the DNA TGTGCCAGCAGTGACGGAGGTGGGAATCAGCCCCAGCATTTT. The encoded protein is CASSDGGGNQPQHF. J is TRBJ1-5 and V is TRBV6-1, with D unclear. Trimming shortened V by 3 bases and J by 4 bases, and 10 bases separated the two germline ends. The CDR3 consists of 14 residues. Germline loops: CDR1 MNHNS, CDR2 SASEGT.

V is TRBV6-6 and J is TRBJ2-7; no clear D gene. V lost 4 bases to trimming and J lost 4 bases, with 14 bases between them. The CDR3 loop spans 14 amino acids. CDR1 MNHNY and CDR2 SVGAGI come from the germline V gene (reference sequence). In DNA, the CDR3 is TGTGCCAGCAGTTTCTCCCACTCACAATACGAGCAGTACGTC. It specifies CASSFSHSQYEQYV.